The 27 T cell receptor beta chains below were found in one sample sequenced in a study of blood T cell repertoires in COVID-19. The assay was immunoSEQ multiplex PCR, and TCRdb's table has in-frame clones only and misses some. Of approximately 220,000 clones in the sample, around 85% were seen once. Sequenced material: PBMCs or T cells enriched from blood (not recorded which). The receptor source for this set is a woman between 40 and 50 years old with acute COVID-19.

V is TRBV27 and J is TRBJ1-1; D perhaps matches TRBD1 (6 bases). The germline V gene has CDR1 MNHEY and CDR2 SMNVEV (reference sequence). This CDR3 is built from 15 residues. V was clipped by 3 bases and J by 2 bases, with 13 bases between them. The CDR3, as DNA: TGTGCCAGCAGTTTTTGGGCAGGGGCAAACACTGAAGCTTTCTTT. Protein product: CASSFWAGANTEAFF.

The chain recombines TRBV19 with TRBJ2-1; 8 bases are shared with TRBD1. The V and J ends lost 5 bases and 0 bases, in that order; junction bases with no gene match: 12. CDR3 length: 18 amino acids. Looked up from germline, CDR1 is LNHDA and CDR2 is SQIVND (reference sequence). The CDR3 is CASSPQGRGLGSYNEQFF. As DNA, the CDR3 is TGTGCCAGTAGTCCACAAGGCAGGGGGCTTGGCTCCTACAATGAGCAGTTCTTC.

The rearrangement joins TRBV7-9 to TRBJ1-3, with 7 bases that match TRBD1. Germline V gene sequence: CDR1 SEHNR, CDR2 FQNEAQ (reference sequence). Losses at the gene ends were 5 bases for V and 0 bases for J; bases not matched to a gene: 19. The CDR3 length is 20 residues. DNA for the CDR3: TGTGCCAGCAGCAGCCACCGGACAGGTCAAACAGCTTTCTCTGGAAACACCATATATTTT. Its protein product is CASSSHRTGQTAFSGNTIYF.

Only a few counts were recorded for this clone. In DNA, the CDR3 is TGTGCCAGCAGCCAAGGATTAGCTTATAGCAATCAGCCCCAGCATTTT. As protein: CASSQGLAYSNQPQHF. This chain links TRBV3-1 (or the pseudogene TRBV3-2) with TRBJ1-5; D ambiguous. V was clipped by 1 base and J by 0 bases, with 10 bases between them. Germline lookup yields CDR1 LGHDT and CDR2 YNNKEL (reference sequence). The CDR3 loop spans 16 amino acids.

J is TRBJ2-3 and V is TRBV4-1; 15 nucleotides line up with TRBD2. Trimming at V came to 1 base and at J to 11 bases, leaving 16 bases not matched to a gene. Germline lookup yields CDR1 MGHRA and CDR2 YSYEKL. This CDR3 has 19 amino acids. The CDR3 coding sequence is TGCGCCAGCAGCCAAGGCGGGGTGTCGAGCGGGACTAGCGGGAGGATGCAGTATTTT. Protein: CASSQGGVSSGTSGRMQYF.

This clone was seen only once. The V and J genes are TRBV19 and TRBJ2-3, with D unresolved. V was cut by 5 bases and J by 6 bases, with 9 bases left in between. The CDR3 consists of 12 residues. Germline V gene sequence: CDR1 LNHDA, CDR2 SQIVND (reference sequence). CDR3: CASSVWRDTQYF. The DNA of the CDR3 is TGTGCCAGTAGTGTATGGCGGGATACGCAGTATTTT.

This clone has only a few counts. The CDR3 loop is CASSVGLINEQFF. The CDR3 nucleotides are TGTGCCAGCAGCGTAGGACTCATCAATGAGCAGTTCTTC. This chain links TRBV9 with TRBJ2-1; D uncertain. CDR3 length: 13 residues. Trimming left V 0 bases short and J 6 bases short, with 7 bases between. CDR1 and CDR2 (germline): SGDLS, YYNGEE.

The sample holds a few counts of this clone. This chain links TRBV7-9 with TRBJ2-1; maybe TRBD1 (5 bases). The V gene's germline CDR1 is SEHNR and CDR2 FQNEAQ (reference sequence). Trimming removed 5 bases at V and 0 bases at J, with 14 bases between. The CDR3 runs 16 residues. The CDR3: CASSPSRTGSYNEQFF. The CDR3 DNA is TGTGCCAGCAGCCCGTCGCGTACAGGCTCCTACAATGAGCAGTTCTTC.

The rearrangement links TRBV11-2 to TRBJ2-1; TRBD2 is a possible D gene (5 bases). V dropped 4 bases and J dropped 9 bases, with 13 bases sitting between them. CDR1 and CDR2 (germline): SGHAT, FQNNGV. The CDR3 spans 13 residues. CDR3 region: CASSSLGRGEQFF. CDR3 nucleotides: TGTGCCAGCAGCTCCCTCGGTCGGGGTGAGCAGTTCTTC.

The chain couples TRBV19 to TRBJ2-7; 7 bases fit TRBD1. CDR3 length equals 16 residues. Germline assignment: CDR1 LNHDA and CDR2 SQIVND (reference sequence). The trim removed 5 bases at V and 2 bases at J, leaving 12 bases unmatched. The CDR3 here is CASSLRTGTDPYEQYF. DNA for the CDR3: TGTGCCAGTAGTCTACGAACCGGGACAGACCCCTACGAGCAGTACTTC.

The V and J genes are TRBV7-8 and TRBJ1-1; TRBD1 agrees at 9 bases. Losses at the gene ends were 4 bases for V and 3 bases for J; bases not matched to a gene: 6. Germline values: CDR1 SGHVS, CDR2 FQNEAQ. This CDR3 has 15 amino acids. CDR3 DNA sequence: TGTGCCAGCAGCTCTGAACAGGGGGCCTACACTGAAGCTTTCTTT. This encodes CASSSEQGAYTEAFF.

CDR3 in amino acids: CASLAGGPSSGRQFF. The CDR3 region has the DNA TGTGCCAGCCTGGCGGGAGGGCCCTCTTCTGGGCGGCAGTTCTTC. The chain couples TRBV28 to TRBJ2-1; TRBD2 matches at 9 bases. The junction had 17 bases not matched to a gene; V was cut back by 8 bases and J by 12 bases. CDR3 length: 15 amino acids. Germline V CDR1 and CDR2: MDHEN, SYDVKM.

This chain links TRBV30 with TRBJ1-1, with TRBD1 matching over 7 bases. CDR3 length equals 12 residues. After removal of 3 bases from V and 7 bases from J, the junction contained 5 bases not matched to a gene. The V gene's germline CDR1 is GTSNPN and CDR2 SVGIG (reference sequence). In DNA, the CDR3 is TGTGCCTGGAGGAAGGGGACAGTTGAAGCTTTCTTT. It specifies CAWRKGTVEAFF.

The chain has TRBV19 and TRBJ2-2; 10 bases line up with TRBD2. V shed 8 bases, J shed 9 bases, and the junction held 9 bases outside the gene matches. The CDR3 is made up of 14 amino acids. In germline, CDR1 is LNHDA, CDR2 SQIVND (reference sequence). The CDR3: CASSSGRAGWELFF. The CDR3, as DNA: TGTGCCAGTTCAAGCGGGAGGGCCGGCTGGGAGCTGTTTTTT.

J is TRBJ1-2 and V is TRBV4-2; perhaps TRBD1 as D (6 bases). Germline assignment: CDR1 LGHNA and CDR2 YNFKEQ. Trimming cost V 2 bases and J 4 bases, with 20 bases left between them. This CDR3 contains 17 residues. DNA of the CDR3: TGTGCCAGCAGCCAACGAGGTCAGGTCCAGGGGAGCTATGGCTACACCTTC. Encoded protein: CASSQRGQVQGSYGYTF.

This clone was found once. The chain couples TRBV19 to TRBJ2-2; 8 bases are shared with TRBD2. CDR1 is LNHDA, CDR2 SQIVND, per germline (reference sequence). The CDR3 length is 14 residues. Trimming took 6 bases from V and 3 from J; bases not matched to a gene: 3. CDR3 sequence reads: CASRGLGDTGELFF. The CDR3 DNA sequence: TGTGCCAGTAGGGGACTAGGGGACACCGGGGAGCTGTTTTTT.

The chain recombines TRBV3-1 (or the pseudogene TRBV3-2) with TRBJ2-7; 7 nucleotides align to TRBD2. V gave up 5 bases and J gave up 6 bases; unmatched junction bases: 1. The CDR3 is 11 residues long. Germline loops: CDR1 LGHDT, CDR2 YNNKEL (reference sequence). CDR3: CASSTGGEQYF. The CDR3 bases are TGTGCCAGCAGCACGGGGGGCGAGCAGTACTTC.

This chain uses TRBV27 with TRBJ2-2; no clear D. The CDR3 loop spans 12 amino acids. Germline CDR1 reads MNHEY; CDR2 reads SMNVEV (reference sequence). Trimming cost V 6 bases and J 7 bases, with 9 bases left between them. In nucleotides, the CDR3 is TGTGCCAGCAGACGAACCAGCGGGGAGCTGTTTTTT. Its protein is CASRRTSGELFF.

This clone was recorded once. J is TRBJ2-3 and V is TRBV5-1; 10 bases line up with TRBD2. The CDR3 contains 16 residues. CDR1 SGHRS and CDR2 YFSETQ come from the germline V gene. With V trimmed by 2 bases and J by 4 bases, 7 bases remained unmatched. CDR3: CASSFLLAGPPDTQYF. The CDR3 region has the DNA TGCGCCAGCAGCTTCCTACTAGCGGGACCCCCAGATACGCAGTATTTT.

This chain joins TRBV6-5 and TRBJ1-2; 8 nucleotides line up with TRBD1. This CDR3 contains 16 residues. V shed 0 bases, J shed 0 bases, and the junction held 3 bases outside the gene matches. Germline loops: CDR1 MNHEY, CDR2 SVGAGI. CDR3 region: CASSYSRDRTNYGYTF. DNA of the CDR3: TGTGCCAGCAGTTACTCGAGGGACAGGACTAACTATGGCTACACCTTC.

The CDR3 sequence is CASSASPMGTDTQYF. CDR3 in DNA: TGTGCCAGCAGCGCGTCCCCAATGGGCACAGATACGCAGTATTTT. The chain has TRBV3-1 (or the pseudogene TRBV3-2) and TRBJ2-3; D gene uncertain. The CDR3 covers 15 residues. The germline V and J ends were trimmed by 5 bases and 1 base, with 13 bases remaining between them. Germline V gene sequence: CDR1 LGHDT, CDR2 YNNKEL (reference sequence).

The rearrangement uses TRBV9 and TRBJ2-5; D uncertain. Germline loops: CDR1 SGDLS, CDR2 YYNGEE. V lost 0 bases and J 3 bases, leaving 6 bases between the germline ends. This CDR3 has 13 residues. Here the CDR3 DNA reads TGTGCCAGCAGCGTAGGTACAGAAGAGACCCAGTACTTC. Amino acid sequence: CASSVGTEETQYF.

This sequence joins TRBV6-2 or TRBV6-3 and TRBJ1-2; a weak D match, TRBD1 (6 bases). This CDR3 has 15 residues. Trimming pared 0 bases from V and 8 bases from J, leaving 16 bases between. The germline CDR1 and CDR2 sequences are MNHEY and SVGEGT. DNA for the CDR3: TGTGCCAGCAGTTACTCACCCGCGACAGGCGGCGGCTACACCTTC. It encodes CASSYSPATGGGYTF.

The chain carries TRBV14 and TRBJ1-2; D is possibly TRBD1 (6 bases). The CDR3 has 14 amino acids. V shed 0 bases and J shed 8 bases, with 13 bases lying between them. Germline V lookup: CDR1 SGHDN, CDR2 FVKESK. In DNA, the CDR3 is TGTGCCAGCAGCCAAGATTTGTCAGGGGTCGGCTACACCTTC. Residues: CASSQDLSGVGYTF.

In its sample, this clone was seen a few times. J is TRBJ2-7 and V is TRBV30; 7 nucleotides align to TRBD2. After removal of 3 bases from V and 1 base from J, the junction contained 6 bases not matched to a gene. Germline CDR1 GTSNPN, CDR2 SVGIG (reference sequence). The CDR3 consists of 14 residues. CDR3 in amino acids: CAWSKASGSYEQYF. CDR3 DNA sequence: TGTGCCTGGAGCAAGGCTAGCGGATCCTACGAGCAGTACTTC.

The chain recombines TRBV7-3 with TRBJ2-3, with 9 positions matching TRBD2. J was trimmed by 1 base and V by 5 bases; bases with no gene match: 7. Germline values: CDR1 SGHTA, CDR2 FQGTGA. This CDR3 is 16 amino acids long. The CDR3 DNA follows: TGTGCCAGCAGCGTTGCTAGCGGGGCTGGCACAGATACGCAGTATTTT. This sequence encodes CASSVASGAGTDTQYF.

J is TRBJ1-1 and V is TRBV12-5; 7 bases fit TRBD1. V shed 8 bases, J shed 1 base, and the junction held 4 bases outside the gene matches. The germline gives CDR1 LGHNT, CDR2 FRNRAP. This CDR3 is built from 13 residues. The CDR3 bases are TGTGCTAGTAGCCGGACAGGGAACACTGAAGCTTTCTTT. Translated: CASSRTGNTEAFF. Variable domain in full (rest from reference TRBV12-5 and TRBJ1-1): DARVTQTPRHKVTEMGQEVTMRCQPILGHNTVFWYRQTMMQGLELLAYFRNRAPLDDSGMPKDRFSAEMPDATLATLKIQPSEPRDSAVYFCASSRTGNTEAFFGQGTRLTVV.